This TCR beta chain was captured in a study of T cells in Graves' hyperthyroidism and ophthalmopathy. Germline V gene sequence: CDR1 MNHNS, CDR2 SASEGT. The CDR3 covers 15 residues. The V end lost 5 bases, the J end lost 2 bases, and 15 bases lay between the germline ends. Only one count was recorded for this clonotype. The CDR3 end shows no conserved phenylalanine or tryptophan, and so a read error is likely. The CDR3 regions of TCR beta were amplified from RNA transcripts. A first-round RT-PCR of the TCR CDR3 used the HTBI primer set. TCRdb re-analysed the multiplex PCR reads in MiXCR, keeping a single row per CDR3 protein. The sample comprises more than 650,000 distinct CDR3 sequences, about 14% of which are singletons, and roughly a tenth rests with the top ten.

The TCR was taken from a woman between 18 and 29 years old with Graves' hyperthyroidism. The chain uses TRBV6-1 and TRBJ1-1; TRBD1 might be the D (6 bases). The sequenced material came from blood. The CDR3 here is CASSTLRTDNTEAFL. The CDR3 bases are TGTGCCAGCAGTACGCTTCGGACAGACAACACTGAAGCTTTCCTT.